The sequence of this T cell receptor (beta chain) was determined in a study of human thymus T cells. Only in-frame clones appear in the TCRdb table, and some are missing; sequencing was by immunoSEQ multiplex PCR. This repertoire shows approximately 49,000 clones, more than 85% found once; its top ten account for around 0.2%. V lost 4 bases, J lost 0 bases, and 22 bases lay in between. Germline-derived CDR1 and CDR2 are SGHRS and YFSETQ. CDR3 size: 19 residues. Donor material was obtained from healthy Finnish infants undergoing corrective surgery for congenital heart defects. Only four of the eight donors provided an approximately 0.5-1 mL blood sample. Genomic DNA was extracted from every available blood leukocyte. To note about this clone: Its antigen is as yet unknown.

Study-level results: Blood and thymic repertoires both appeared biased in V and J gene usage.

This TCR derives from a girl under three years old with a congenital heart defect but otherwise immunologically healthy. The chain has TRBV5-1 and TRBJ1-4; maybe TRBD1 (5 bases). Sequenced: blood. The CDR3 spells CASSPGGWGWGATNEKLFF. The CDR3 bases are TGCGCCAGCAGCCCCGGCGGCTGGGGGTGGGGGGCAACTAATGAAAAACTGTTTTTT.